The sequence of this T cell receptor beta chain was determined in a study of blood T cell repertoires in COVID-19. Repertoires were generated with immunoSEQ multiplex PCR, while TCRdb's copy carries only in-frame clones and drops some. The sample carries fewer than 120,000 clones, about three quarters recorded once. V was clipped by 5 bases and J by 8 bases; unmatched bases: 16. This CDR3 comprises 17 residues. CDR1 is MNHNY, CDR2 SVGAGI, per germline (reference sequence). The chain couples TRBV6-6 to TRBJ2-1; 9 nucleotides line up with TRBD2. The receptor was isolated from an elderly woman with active or convalescent COVID-19. Sequenced: peripheral blood. This chain's CDR3 is CASSPTTRAGGSDEQFF. In nucleotides, the CDR3 is TGTGCCAGCAGTCCGACGACTAGAGCGGGAGGTTCAGATGAGCAGTTCTTC.